This TCR beta chain emerged from a study of T cells in Graves' hyperthyroidism and ophthalmopathy. J was trimmed by 5 bases and V by 4 bases; bases with no gene match: 7. The CDR3 sequence is 14 residues long. Germline-derived CDR1 and CDR2 are SQVTM and ANQGSEA. Template material for amplifying TCR beta CDR3 regions consisted of RNA transcripts. The TCR CDR3 was amplified in a first-round RT-PCR using the HTBI primer set. TCRdb redid the calling of the multiplex PCR reads with MiXCR, one entry per CDR3 protein. This sample yields 550,000 to 700,000 distinct CDR3 sequences, of which 46% are seen a single time; around 17% belongs to the top ten. Exclusion followed for patients with uncontrolled infection, other autoimmune disease, pregnancy or lactation. As regards this clonotype: Its antigen is unknown.

General study results and limits: The model foresaw ophthalmopathy a median 6.5 months prior to onset.

The clonotype comes from an adult woman with Graves' disease, either hyperthyroidism or ophthalmopathy (not recorded which). Material for sequencing was peripheral blood or thyroid tissue (not recorded which). This sequence joins TRBV29-1 and TRBJ2-7; 11 bases match TRBD2. DNA of the CDR3: TGCAGCGTTGCCTCTAGCGGGAGGAGGGACGAGCAGTACTTC. Residues: CSVASSGRRDEQYF.